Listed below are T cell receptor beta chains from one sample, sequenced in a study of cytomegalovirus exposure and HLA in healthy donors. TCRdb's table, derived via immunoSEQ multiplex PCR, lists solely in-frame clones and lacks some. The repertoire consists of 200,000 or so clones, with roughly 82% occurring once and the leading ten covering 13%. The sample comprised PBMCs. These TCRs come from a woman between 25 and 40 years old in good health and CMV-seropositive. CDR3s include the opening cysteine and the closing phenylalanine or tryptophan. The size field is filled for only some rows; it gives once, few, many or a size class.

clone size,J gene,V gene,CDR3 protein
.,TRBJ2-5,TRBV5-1,CASSYQGPETQYF
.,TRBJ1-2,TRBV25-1,CASSPTVGTGGGYTF
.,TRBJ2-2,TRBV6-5,CASSPGTVWSGELFF
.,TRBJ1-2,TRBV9,CASSVATGQVNYGYTF
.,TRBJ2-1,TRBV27,CASSAIPGGRNEQFF
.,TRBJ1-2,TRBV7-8,CASSLGRDRGGYGYTF
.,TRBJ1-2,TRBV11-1,CASSLLGTGYTF
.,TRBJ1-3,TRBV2,CASRLGTASGNTIYF
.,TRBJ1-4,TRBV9,CASSVAGDNEKLFF
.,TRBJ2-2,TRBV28,CASSLPQGRNTGELFF
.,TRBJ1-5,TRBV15,CATSRSGTSNQPQHF
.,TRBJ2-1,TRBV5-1,CASSLDQVVNEQFF
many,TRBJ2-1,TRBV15,CATSIGLDYNEQFF
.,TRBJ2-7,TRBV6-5,CASSYGAGGHRYEQYF
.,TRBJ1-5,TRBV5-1,CASRRDSSDQPQHF
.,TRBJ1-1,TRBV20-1,CSPSQGGEAFF
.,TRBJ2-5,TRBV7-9,CASSSKETQYF
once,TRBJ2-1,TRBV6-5,CASTQGSGLYNEQFF
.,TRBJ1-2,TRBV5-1,CASRGGNTNYGYTF
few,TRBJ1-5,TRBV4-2,CASSLWVDRNQPQHF
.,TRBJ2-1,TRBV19,CASSSLPAGGPLGQFF
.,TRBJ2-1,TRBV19,CASAGLARHEQFF
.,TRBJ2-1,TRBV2,CASSAGQGSHEQFF
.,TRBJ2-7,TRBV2,CASRSTGSYEQYF
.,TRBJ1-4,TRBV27,CASGSLGTGPEKLFF
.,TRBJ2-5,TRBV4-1,CASSEQLHPGTQYF
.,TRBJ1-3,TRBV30,CAWSPGTAGNTIYF
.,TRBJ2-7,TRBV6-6,CASSYSQGPAYEQYF
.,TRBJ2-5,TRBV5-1,CASSNELGRAQYF
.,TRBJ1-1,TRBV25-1,CASTGGLYTEAFF
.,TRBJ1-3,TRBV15,CATSSRLTISGNTIYF
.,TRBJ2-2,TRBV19,CASSTSGPNTGELFF
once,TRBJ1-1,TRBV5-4,CASSIGSTEAFF
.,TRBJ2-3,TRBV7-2,CASSLPGGTDTQYF
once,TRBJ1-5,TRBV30,CAWSASTGNQPQHF
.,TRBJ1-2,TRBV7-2,CASSLGQSHVGYTF
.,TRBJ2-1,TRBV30,CAWDDSSYNEQFF
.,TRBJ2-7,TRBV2,CASSEAGDEQYF
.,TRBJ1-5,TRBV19,CASRTGVVQPQHF
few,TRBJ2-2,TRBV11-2,CASSPGSWELFF
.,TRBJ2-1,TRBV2,CASILRGTSYNEQFF
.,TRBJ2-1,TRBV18,CASSPSTSGFNEQFF
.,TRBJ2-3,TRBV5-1,CASREGTDTQYF